The 9 T cell receptor beta chains listed next were all sequenced from one sample in a study of blood T cell repertoires in COVID-19. The data were produced by immunoSEQ multiplex PCR, yet TCRdb's version contains in-frame clones alone and is incomplete. The sample lists over 130,000 clones, around 89% occurring once. The material sequenced was peripheral blood. These receptor sequences come from an elderly woman with acute or convalescent COVID-19.

A remark on this clone: This specimen includes other DNA sequences encoding the same CDR3. The DNA of the CDR3 is TGCGCCAGCAGCTTGGATCTCTCTGGAAACACCATATATTTT. This encodes CASSLDLSGNTIYF. This rearrangement joins TRBV5-1 to TRBJ1-3; D remains ambiguous. There are 14 residues in the CDR3. V was cut by 0 bases and J by 0 bases, with 4 bases left in between. Germline CDR1 SGHRS, CDR2 YFSETQ.

This clone was observed a handful of times. This CDR3 reads CASSPSGGHRGYTF. In DNA, the CDR3 is TGTGCCAGCTCACCATCAGGGGGCCACAGAGGCTACACCTTC. V usage is TRBV18 and J usage is TRBJ1-2; 8 bases fit TRBD1. With 2 bases clipped from V and 8 bases from J, the junction kept 7 bases outside the gene matches. The CDR3 runs 14 residues. Germline loops: CDR1 KGHSH, CDR2 LQKENI.

The genes are TRBV3-1 (or the pseudogene TRBV3-2) and TRBJ1-2, with D possibly being TRBD1 (6 bases). Germline assignment: CDR1 LGHDT and CDR2 YNNKEL (reference sequence). The CDR3 extends over 16 amino acids. With 2 bases removed from V and 0 bases from J, the gap between germline ends came to 13 bases. The CDR3 reads CASSQTGNHPNYGYTF. The CDR3 region has the DNA TGTGCCAGCAGCCAAACAGGGAACCACCCTAACTATGGCTACACCTTC.

CDR3 amino acids: CASSLKTTGTSEGEQFF. The CDR3 bases are TGCGCCAGCAGCCTGAAAACGACCGGGACTAGCGAAGGTGAGCAGTTCTTC. The V call is TRBV4-3, the J call TRBJ2-1, with 10 bases that match TRBD2. The CDR3 totals 17 residues. Germline assignment: CDR1 LGHNA and CDR2 YSLEER. V dropped 4 bases and J dropped 9; count of bases not matched to a gene: 15.

The rearrangement links TRBV7-9 to TRBJ2-7; tentative D call: TRBD2 (6 bases). The CDR3 sequence is 13 residues long. The germline CDR1 and CDR2 sequences are SEHNR and FQNEAQ (reference sequence). With 1 base removed from V and 5 bases from J, the gap between germline ends came to 9 bases. CDR3 in DNA: TGTGCCAGCAGCTTAGGGGGGGACCACGAGCAGTACTTC. Its protein product is CASSLGGDHEQYF. Variable domain in full (rest from reference TRBV7-9 and TRBJ2-7): DTGVSQNPRHKITKRGQNVTFRCDPISEHNRLYWYRQTLGQGPEFLTYFQNEAQLEKSRLLSDRFSAERPKGSFSTLEIQRTEQGDSAMYLCASSLGGDHEQYFGPGTRLTVT.

This sequence joins TRBV10-1 and TRBJ2-5, with a possible D match to TRBD1 (5 bases). The V end lost 11 bases, the J end lost 4 bases, and 17 bases lay between the germline ends. The CDR3 contains 13 residues. Germline CDR1 WNHNN, CDR2 SYGVQD (reference sequence). The CDR3 region is CAAGHGVPETQYF. CDR3 DNA sequence: TGCGCCGCAGGGCATGGGGTCCCAGAGACCCAGTACTTC.

The rearrangement links TRBV7-2 to TRBJ1-2, with 9 bases fitting TRBD1. Germline trimming cut 3 bases from V and 5 bases from J; bases unmatched to any gene: 4. Germline V gives CDR1 SGHTA, CDR2 FQGNSA. The CDR3 loop spans 14 amino acids. The DNA of the CDR3 is TGTGCCAGCAGCTTCTTACAGGGGGCATATGGCTACACCTTC. Protein: CASSFLQGAYGYTF.

This chain connects TRBV7-2 to TRBJ2-5; 11 bases are a match to TRBD2. V dropped 3 bases and J dropped 5; count of bases not matched to a gene: 8. The CDR3 sequence is 16 residues long. The germline V gene encodes CDR1 SGHTA and CDR2 FQGNSA. The CDR3: CASSFVAGGRTETQYF. CDR3 sequence (DNA): TGTGCCAGCAGCTTCGTAGCGGGGGGGCGAACGGAGACCCAGTACTTC.

The chain uses TRBV18 and TRBJ2-7; TRBD2 matches 15 bases. Germline V gene sequence: CDR1 KGHSH, CDR2 LQKENI. The CDR3 length is 19 residues. V lost 3 bases and J lost 0; bases outside the gene matches: 9. CDR3: CASSPRTSGGGFSSYEQYF. CDR3 DNA sequence: TGTGCCAGCTCACCCAGGACTAGCGGGGGGGGCTTTAGCTCCTACGAGCAGTACTTC. Drawing the rest from reference TRBV18 and TRBJ2-7, the complete variable domain is NAGVMQNPRHLVRRRGQEARLRCSPMKGHSHVYWYRQLPEEGLKFMVYLQKENIIDESGMPKERFSAEFPKEGPSILRIQQVVRGDSAAYFCASSPRTSGGGFSSYEQYFGPGTRLTVT.